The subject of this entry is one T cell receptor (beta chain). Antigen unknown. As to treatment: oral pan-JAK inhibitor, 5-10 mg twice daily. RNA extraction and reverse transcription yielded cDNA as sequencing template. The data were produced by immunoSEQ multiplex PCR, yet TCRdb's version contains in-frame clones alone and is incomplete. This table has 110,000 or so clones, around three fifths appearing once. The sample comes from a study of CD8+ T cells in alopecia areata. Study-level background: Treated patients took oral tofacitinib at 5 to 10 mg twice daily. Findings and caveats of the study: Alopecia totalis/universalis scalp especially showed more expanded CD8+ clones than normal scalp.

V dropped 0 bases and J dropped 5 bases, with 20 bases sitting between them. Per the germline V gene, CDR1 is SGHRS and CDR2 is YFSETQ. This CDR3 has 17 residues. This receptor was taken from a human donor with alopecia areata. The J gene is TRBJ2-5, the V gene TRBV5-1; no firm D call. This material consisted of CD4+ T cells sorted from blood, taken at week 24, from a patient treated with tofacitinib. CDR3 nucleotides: TGCGCCAGCAGCTTGGGTAGGGTTAGCCGAATGGAGGAGACCCAGTACTTC. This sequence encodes CASSLGRVSRMEETQYF.